Listed below are T cell receptor beta chains from one sample, sequenced in a study of radiation and T cells in renal cell carcinoma. The method was immunoSEQ multiplex PCR; TCRdb's version includes in-frame clones alone and lacks a portion of them. Of some 100,000 clones listed, about 79% are singletons. The material was blood, obtained from a patient whose treatment included radiotherapy and nephrectomy. These receptors all stem from a man aged 60-69 years with renal cell carcinoma. Both conserved end residues are part of each CDR3. The D gene is left open where the match is weak. Size tells how often a clone was seen (once, few, many) or the class of an expanded clone, and some rows leave it out.

size,J,V,D,CDR3,DNA
once,TRBJ2-7,TRBV6-1,NA,CASSEGLYEQYF,TGTGCCAGCAGTGAAGGCCTCTACGAGCAGTACTTC
NA,TRBJ2-3,TRBV6-4,NA,CASSDKITDTQYF,TGTGCCAGCAGTGATAAGATCACAGATACGCAGTATTTT
NA,TRBJ2-5,TRBV2,TRBD1,CASSGQGAWETQYF,TGTGCCAGCAGCGGACAGGGGGCGTGGGAGACCCAGTACTTC
NA,TRBJ1-1,TRBV29-1,NA,CSPMDGDEAFF,TGCAGCCCAATGGACGGTGATGAAGCTTTCTTT
NA,TRBJ2-1,TRBV28,NA,CASRDHEQFF,TGTGCCAGCAGGGACCATGAGCAGTTCTTC
NA,TRBJ2-3,TRBV11-2,TRBD1,CASSLGRGDTQYF,TGTGCCAGCAGCTTGGGCAGGGGGGATACGCAGTATTTT
NA,TRBJ2-1,TRBV9,NA,CASSVGGNPYNEQFF,TGTGCCAGCAGCGTAGGCGGGAATCCCTACAATGAGCAGTTCTTC
NA,TRBJ2-5,TRBV5-1,NA,CASSWNRGGETQYF,TGCGCCAGCAGTTGGAACAGGGGAGGAGAGACCCAGTACTTC
NA,TRBJ2-7,TRBV14,TRBD2,CASSQGTSGLRDEQYF,TGTGCCAGCAGCCAAGGGACTAGCGGTCTTCGGGACGAGCAGTACTTC
NA,TRBJ2-7,TRBV5-6,NA,CASRNRASYEQYF,TGTGCCAGCAGAAACAGGGCTTCCTACGAGCAGTACTTC
NA,TRBJ2-7,TRBV6-5,TRBD2,CASSSSRLAGSYEQYF,TGTGCCAGCAGTTCTTCCCGGCTAGCGGGTTCCTACGAGCAGTACTTC
NA,TRBJ1-1,TRBV30,NA,CAGRTRLTNTEAFF,TGTGCCGGAAGGACACGACTGACGAACACTGAAGCTTTCTTT
NA,TRBJ1-5,TRBV5-1,NA,CASSPGGNQPQHF,TGCGCCAGCAGCCCGGGAGGCAATCAGCCCCAGCATTTT
NA,TRBJ1-5,TRBV5-3,TRBD1,CARRKPGQGAQPQHF,TGTGCCAGAAGAAAACCGGGACAGGGGGCCCAGCCCCAGCATTTT
NA,TRBJ2-4,TRBV5-1,TRBD2,CASSSISGSSDIQYF,TGCGCCAGCAGCTCCATTAGCGGGAGTAGCGACATTCAGTACTTC
NA,TRBJ2-2,TRBV19,TRBD1,CASKRGQGSNTGELFF,TGTGCCAGTAAGAGGGGACAGGGGAGTAACACCGGGGAGCTGTTTTTT
once,TRBJ1-2,TRBV11-2,NA,CASSFWGVPGLYGYTF,TGTGCCAGCAGCTTTTGGGGGGTTCCTGGGCTCTATGGCTACACCTTC
NA,TRBJ1-2,TRBV7-2,NA,CASSLGSGAFYGYTF,TGTGCCAGCAGCTTAGGTTCAGGGGCCTTCTATGGCTACACCTTC
NA,TRBJ2-7,TRBV10-3,TRBD2,CAISGGTNYEQYF,TGTGCCATCAGCGGGGGGACTAACTACGAGCAGTACTTC
NA,TRBJ1-2,TRBV5-5,NA,CASSFWVREMDGYTF,TGTGCCAGCAGTTTTTGGGTGAGGGAAATGGATGGCTACACCTTC
NA,TRBJ2-7,TRBV6-1,NA,CASNTGPSYEQYF,TGTGCCAGCAATACGGGTCCATCCTACGAGCAGTACTTC
NA,TRBJ1-1,TRBV25-1,TRBD1,CASSEGQGHTEAFF,TGTGCCAGCAGTGAGGGACAGGGCCACACTGAAGCTTTCTTT
once,TRBJ2-7,TRBV6-1,TRBD1,CASDRGRGKYEQYF,TGTGCCAGCGACAGGGGGCGTGGGAAATACGAGCAGTACTTC
NA,TRBJ2-1,TRBV7-9,TRBD2,CASSSHKGTRWNEQFF,TGTGCCAGCAGCTCCCATAAAGGGACTAGATGGAATGAGCAGTTCTTC
NA,TRBJ1-1,TRBV7-9,NA,CASMGEQIEAFF,TGTGCCAGCATGGGGGAGCAAATTGAAGCTTTCTTT
NA,TRBJ2-2,TRBV5-8,TRBD1,CASSNRDRGRNTGELFF,TGTGCCAGCAGCAACCGGGACAGGGGGCGCAACACCGGGGAGCTGTTTTTT
NA,TRBJ2-1,TRBV11-1,TRBD2,CASSSASGRYNEQFF,TGTGCCAGCAGCTCGGCTAGCGGAAGATACAATGAGCAGTTCTTC
once,TRBJ2-7,TRBV4-2,NA,CASSQDAGSVYEQYF,TGTGCCAGCAGCCAAGACGCGGGCAGTGTTTACGAGCAGTACTTC
NA,TRBJ1-1,TRBV6-1,NA,CASLLDDWGTEAFF,TGTGCCAGCCTTCTTGATGATTGGGGCACTGAAGCTTTCTTT
NA,TRBJ2-7,TRBV27,TRBD2,CASSRRLAPRGEQYF,TGTGCCAGCAGCCGGAGACTAGCGCCCAGGGGAGAGCAGTACTTC
NA,TRBJ2-1,TRBV7-8,NA,CASSLLGDGEQFF,TGTGCCAGCAGCTTACTCGGGGACGGGGAGCAGTTCTTC
NA,TRBJ2-7,TRBV10-3,NA,CAIRGRATYEQYF,TGTGCCATCCGCGGTCGGGCCACCTACGAGCAGTACTTC
once,TRBJ2-3,TRBV11-3,TRBD2,CASSLVAGSTDTQYF,TGTGCCAGCAGCTTAGTAGCGGGGAGCACAGATACGCAGTATTTT
NA,TRBJ2-3,TRBV28,NA,CASSPLAGRPDTQYF,TGTGCCAGCAGTCCTTTGGCGGGGCGGCCGGATACGCAGTATTTT
NA,TRBJ2-7,TRBV7-2,NA,CASSLGTTSSSYEQYF,TGTGCCAGCAGCTTAGGAACGACGAGCAGCTCCTACGAGCAGTACTTC
NA,TRBJ1-2,TRBV2,TRBD1,CASSGNRDRGFYGYTF,TGTGCCAGCAGTGGGAACCGGGACAGGGGATTCTATGGCTACACCTTC
few,TRBJ2-2,TRBV2,TRBD2,CASGAGRTGELFF,TGTGCCAGCGGAGCGGGGAGAACCGGGGAGCTGTTTTTT
NA,TRBJ2-1,TRBV5-4,NA,CASSLLGRGNEQFF,TGTGCCAGCAGCTTGTTGGGAAGGGGCAATGAGCAGTTCTTC
NA,TRBJ2-7,TRBV4-2,TRBD2,CASSPSGLAGEHYEQYF,TGTGCCAGCAGCCCCAGCGGCCTAGCGGGAGAGCACTACGAGCAGTACTTC
NA,TRBJ2-1,TRBV29-1,TRBD1,CSVEAGQGYNEQFF,TGCAGCGTTGAGGCGGGACAGGGTTACAATGAGCAGTTCTTC
NA,TRBJ2-7,TRBV14,NA,CASSRAGLTSIYEQYF,TGTGCCAGCAGCAGGGCGGGTCTCACGTCTATCTACGAGCAGTACTTC
NA,TRBJ1-4,TRBV18,NA,CASPPGWNNEKLFF,TGTGCCAGCCCCCCGGGGTGGAATAATGAAAAACTGTTTTTT
few,TRBJ2-7,TRBV7-9,NA,CASSLGGAVVYF,TGTGCCAGCAGCTTAGGCGGAGCGGTTGTATACTTC
NA,TRBJ2-5,TRBV28,NA,CASSFVPVETQYF,TGTGCCAGCAGTTTCGTCCCTGTGGAGACCCAGTACTTC
NA,TRBJ2-7,TRBV15,NA,CATSRASDLPYEQYF,TGTGCCACCAGCAGAGCGTCAGACCTCCCCTACGAGCAGTACTTC
NA,TRBJ2-6,TRBV2,TRBD2,CASSVSGTGANVLTF,TGTGCCAGCAGTGTTAGCGGGACTGGGGCCAACGTCCTGACTTTC
NA,TRBJ2-7,TRBV6-6,NA,CASSKGEDYEQYF,TGTGCCAGCAGTAAGGGGGAGGACTACGAGCAGTACTTC
NA,TRBJ2-7,TRBV4-1,NA,CASSQVGLAKAYF,TGCGCCAGCAGCCAAGTCGGGCTAGCGAAGGCGTACTTC
NA,TRBJ1-5,TRBV19,TRBD1,CASSPDRGLVGQPQHF,TGTGCCAGTAGTCCGGACAGGGGGCTGGTGGGTCAGCCCCAGCATTTT
NA,TRBJ1-2,TRBV4-3,NA,CASSQAAQLPWSYGYTF,TGCGCCAGCAGCCAGGCCGCACAGCTACCCTGGAGCTATGGCTACACCTTC
NA,TRBJ2-7,TRBV7-2,TRBD1,CASSWDRGYEQYF,TGTGCCAGCAGCTGGGACAGGGGTTACGAGCAGTACTTC
NA,TRBJ2-5,TRBV14,NA,CASSPRGETQYF,TGTGCCAGCAGCCCGCGTGGGGAGACCCAGTACTTC
NA,TRBJ2-3,TRBV2,TRBD2,CASIGVSGFTDTQYF,TGTGCCAGCATTGGGGTTAGCGGGTTCACAGATACGCAGTATTTT